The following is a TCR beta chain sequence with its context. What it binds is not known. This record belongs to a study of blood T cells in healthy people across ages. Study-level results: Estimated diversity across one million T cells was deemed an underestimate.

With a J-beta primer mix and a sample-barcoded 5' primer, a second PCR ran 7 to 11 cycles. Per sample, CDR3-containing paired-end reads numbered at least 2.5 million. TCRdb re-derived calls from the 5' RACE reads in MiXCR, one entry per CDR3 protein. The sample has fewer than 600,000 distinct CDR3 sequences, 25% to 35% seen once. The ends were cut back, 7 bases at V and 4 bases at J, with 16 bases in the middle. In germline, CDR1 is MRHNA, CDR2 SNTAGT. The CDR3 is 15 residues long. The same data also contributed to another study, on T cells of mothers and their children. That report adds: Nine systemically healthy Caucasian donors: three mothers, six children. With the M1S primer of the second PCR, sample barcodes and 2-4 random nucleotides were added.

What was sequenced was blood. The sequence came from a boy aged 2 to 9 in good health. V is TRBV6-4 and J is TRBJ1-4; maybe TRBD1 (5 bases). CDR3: CASTYGSGGNEKLFF. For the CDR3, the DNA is TGTGCCAGCACCTACGGGTCCGGGGGTAATGAAAAACTGTTTTTT.